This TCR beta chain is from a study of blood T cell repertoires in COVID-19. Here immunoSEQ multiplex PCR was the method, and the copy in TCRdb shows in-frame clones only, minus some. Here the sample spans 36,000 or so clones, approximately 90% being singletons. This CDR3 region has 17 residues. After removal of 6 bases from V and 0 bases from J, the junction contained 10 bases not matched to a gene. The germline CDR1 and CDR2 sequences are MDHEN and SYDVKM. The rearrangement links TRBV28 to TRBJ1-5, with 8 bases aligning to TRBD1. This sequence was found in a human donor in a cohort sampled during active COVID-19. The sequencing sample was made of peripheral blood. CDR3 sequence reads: CASSNRRGLTSNQPQHF. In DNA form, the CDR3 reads TGTGCCAGCAGCAACCGCAGGGGGCTTACTAGCAATCAGCCCCAGCATTTT.